The subject of this entry is one T cell receptor beta chain. TCRdb re-analysed the RT-PCR reads in MiXCR, keeping a single row per CDR3 protein. The sample lists 650,000 to 800,000 distinct CDR3 sequences; 13% to 15% were seen once. V was shortened by 9 bases and J by 3 bases, with 14 bases between the two germline ends. Germline V gene sequence: CDR1 KGHDR, CDR2 SFDVKD. The CDR3 totals 14 residues. The sample comprised memory CD4+ T cells from blood. The V gene is TRBV24-1, the J gene TRBJ1-5; D is unresolved. This TCR was recovered from a female donor in good health, serving as a healthy control. Here the CDR3 reads CATGPADSNQPQHF. CDR3 nucleotides: TGTGCCACCGGTCCAGCAGATTCCAATCAGCCCCAGCATTTT.